This is a list of T cell receptor beta chains from one sample in a study of PD-L1 blockade in urothelial cancer. Libraries were prepared by immunoSEQ multiplex PCR; TCRdb keeps only in-frame clonotypes and omits some of them. This table holds about 79,000 clones, approximately 80% found once. The sequencing here drew on PBMCs, taken around atezolizumab (anti-PD-L1) treatment. These receptors were collected from a man aged 40-50 years with urothelial cancer. The CDR3 runs from the conserved cysteine through the conserved F or W. The D gene is left open where the match is weak. Rows give clone size only sometimes, using once, few, many, or a class for an expanded clone.

abundance,j_gene,v_gene,d_gene,CDR3aa,CDR3nt
-,TRBJ1-2,TRBV6-5,TRBD1,CASSWAGGDRNYGYTF,TGTGCCAGCAGTTGGGCAGGGGGCGATCGGAACTATGGCTACACCTTC
once,TRBJ2-5,TRBV6-1,-,CASSGRDSLQETQYF,TGTGCCAGCAGTGGGAGGGACAGCCTTCAAGAGACCCAGTACTTC
-,TRBJ2-3,TRBV5-4,-,CASGLGRDTQYF,TGTGCCAGCGGACTCGGGCGGGATACGCAGTATTTT
-,TRBJ2-1,TRBV9,TRBD2,CASSAQAGGLSSSYNEQFF,TGTGCCAGCAGCGCTCAAGCGGGAGGGCTTTCGAGCTCCTACAATGAGCAGTTCTTC
-,TRBJ2-5,TRBV14,-,CASSQDRGTQYF,TGTGCCAGCAGCCAAGATCGCGGAACCCAGTACTTC
-,TRBJ2-1,TRBV6-1,TRBD2,CASSAGTSGRNKFF,TGTGCCAGCAGTGCCGGGACTAGCGGGAGAAATAAGTTCTTC
-,TRBJ1-1,TRBV11-3,-,CASKRDRISTEAFF,TGTGCCAGCAAGCGAGACAGGATCTCCACTGAAGCTTTCTTT
once,TRBJ2-7,TRBV10-3,TRBD2,CAIRGTTTYEQYF,TGTGCCATCAGGGGGACTACCACGTACGAGCAGTACTTC
-,TRBJ2-3,TRBV6-1,-,CAYRSADTQYF,TGTGCCTACAGATCAGCAGATACGCAGTATTTT
few,TRBJ1-1,TRBV20-1,-,CSASRGTEAFF,TGCAGTGCTAGCCGGGGCACTGAAGCTTTCTTT
-,TRBJ1-5,TRBV28,TRBD1,CASSAPAGGYQPQHF,TGTGCCAGCAGTGCACCAGCAGGGGGTTATCAGCCCCAGCATTTT
-,TRBJ1-1,TRBV28,TRBD1,CASNPVQGQGNRNTEAFF,TGTGCCAGCAACCCCGTGCAGGGACAGGGCAATCGGAACACTGAAGCTTTCTTT
-,TRBJ2-1,TRBV2,TRBD2,CASSLAGGPLFF,TGTGCCAGCAGTCTCGCGGGAGGGCCTCTGTTCTTC
-,TRBJ2-7,TRBV5-1,TRBD2,CASSLGWASGVDEQYF,TGCGCCAGCAGCTTGGGATGGGCTAGCGGGGTCGACGAGCAGTACTTC
-,TRBJ2-3,TRBV13,TRBD2,CASSLYSRTSGRASPDTQYF,TGTGCCAGCAGCTTATACTCAAGGACTAGCGGGAGGGCTAGCCCAGATACGCAGTATTTT
-,TRBJ1-4,TRBV28,TRBD1,CASSFRTGIDEKLFF,TGTGCCAGCAGTTTTCGGACAGGAATCGATGAAAAACTGTTTTTT
-,TRBJ2-1,TRBV30,-,CAGAWGIEQFF,TGTGCCGGGGCTTGGGGCATTGAGCAGTTCTTC
-,TRBJ1-1,TRBV27,TRBD1,CASSRAWTGNTEAFF,TGTGCCAGCAGTCGAGCCTGGACAGGAAACACTGAAGCTTTCTTT
-,TRBJ2-5,TRBV7-9,TRBD2,CASSPRRREGRSKETQYF,TGTGCCAGCAGCCCCCGTCGGAGGGAGGGCCGTTCCAAAGAGACCCAGTACTTC
-,TRBJ2-7,TRBV4-1,-,CASSQGPGHGYEQYF,TGCGCCAGCAGCCAAGGGCCCGGACACGGTTACGAGCAGTACTTC
-,TRBJ2-1,TRBV27,TRBD2,CASSTGLAGLSSSYNEQFF,TGTGCCAGCAGCACAGGACTAGCGGGGCTATCGAGCTCCTACAATGAGCAGTTCTTC
-,TRBJ2-1,TRBV5-1,TRBD2,CASTAGVYNEQFF,TGCGCCAGCACTGCGGGAGTGTACAATGAGCAGTTCTTC
-,TRBJ2-7,TRBV7-6,-,CASSSEPGLLYDEQYF,TGTGCCAGCAGCTCGGAACCGGGGTTATTGTACGACGAGCAGTACTTC
-,TRBJ2-7,TRBV19,-,CASTSDSLSYEQYF,TGTGCCAGTACCTCGGACAGCCTAAGCTACGAGCAGTACTTC
-,TRBJ2-3,TRBV5-1,TRBD1,CASSLSTGATDTQYF,TGCGCCAGCAGCTTGAGTACAGGGGCCACAGATACGCAGTATTTT
-,TRBJ2-7,TRBV27,-,CASSPLFGMLTYEQYF,TGTGCCAGCAGTCCTCTGTTCGGGATGCTTACCTACGAGCAGTACTTC
-,TRBJ2-5,TRBV10-2,TRBD2,CASRGRGGQETQYF,TGCGCCAGCAGGGGCCGCGGGGGGCAAGAGACCCAGTACTTC
-,TRBJ1-2,TRBV6-5,TRBD1,CASSYIGGQGYYGYTF,TGTGCCAGCAGTTACATTGGGGGACAGGGGTACTATGGCTACACCTTC
-,TRBJ2-5,TRBV2,-,CASSGEETQYF,TGTGCCAGCTCCGGGGAGGAGACCCAGTACTTC
-,TRBJ1-1,TRBV7-2,TRBD1,CASSDRDRGLGTEAFF,TGTGCCAGCAGCGACCGGGACAGGGGTTTGGGCACTGAAGCTTTCTTT
-,TRBJ2-7,TRBV4-1,TRBD2,CASSQTNLGLAASYEQYF,TGCGCCAGCAGCCAGACAAACCTGGGACTAGCGGCCTCCTACGAGCAGTACTTC
-,TRBJ1-1,TRBV5-6,-,CASSYQGNTEAFF,TGTGCCAGCAGTTACCAGGGTAACACTGAAGCTTTCTTT
-,TRBJ1-2,TRBV7-9,-,CASSLVLEDSGYTF,TGTGCCAGCAGCCTAGTTTTGGAAGACTCTGGCTACACCTTC
-,TRBJ2-7,TRBV29-1,-,CSVPLGSAPYEQYF,TGCAGCGTGCCTTTAGGTAGCGCTCCCTACGAGCAGTACTTC
few,TRBJ2-2,TRBV7-3,TRBD1,CASSATGGTGELFF,TGTGCCAGCAGCGCCACAGGGGGCACCGGGGAGCTGTTTTTT
-,TRBJ1-4,TRBV7-9,-,CASSFAGAGEKLFF,TGTGCCAGCAGCTTTGCGGGGGCTGGTGAAAAACTGTTTTTT
-,TRBJ2-7,TRBV7-2,-,CASSPDLFKSSYEQYF,TGTGCCAGCAGCCCGGACTTATTTAAAAGCTCCTACGAGCAGTACTTC
-,TRBJ1-1,TRBV6-4,TRBD1,CASRRQGLNTEAFF,TGTGCCAGCAGAAGACAGGGGTTGAACACTGAAGCTTTCTTT
few,TRBJ1-5,TRBV6-1,-,CASNEGGSDQPQHF,TGTGCCAGCAACGAAGGGGGTTCGGATCAGCCCCAGCATTTT
-,TRBJ1-2,TRBV30,TRBD1,CARTKGQGNYGYTF,TGTGCCAGAACCAAGGGACAGGGGAACTATGGCTACACCTTC
-,TRBJ1-1,TRBV19,TRBD1,CASSVQGGITEAFF,TGTGCCAGTAGTGTTCAGGGGGGTATCACTGAAGCTTTCTTT
-,TRBJ2-7,TRBV14,-,CASSQDHGGTYEQYF,TGTGCCAGCAGCCAAGATCATGGGGGGACCTACGAGCAGTACTTC
-,TRBJ2-3,TRBV11-2,-,CASSGTGPDTQYF,TGTGCCAGCAGCGGGACTGGGCCAGATACGCAGTATTTT
-,TRBJ1-4,TRBV4-3,-,CASSQDIGGNEKLFF,TGCGCCAGCAGCCAAGATATCGGGGGTAATGAAAAACTGTTTTTT
many,TRBJ2-7,TRBV6-1,TRBD2,CASSESWGGDGYEQYF,TGTGCCAGCAGTGAAAGCTGGGGGGGGGACGGCTACGAGCAGTACTTC
-,TRBJ2-4,TRBV5-1,-,CASSLGAQGGKNIQYF,TGCGCCAGCAGCTTGGGGGCCCAGGGGGGCAAAAACATTCAGTACTTC
-,TRBJ2-2,TRBV14,TRBD2,CASSQAGGAGELFF,TGTGCCAGCAGCCAAGCGGGAGGGGCCGGGGAGCTGTTTTTT
-,TRBJ1-1,TRBV5-1,-,CASSFGNLNTEAFF,TGCGCCAGCAGCTTCGGTAATTTGAACACTGAAGCTTTCTTT
-,TRBJ1-2,TRBV27,-,CASSLSTANYGYTF,TGTGCCAGCAGTTTATCAACAGCTAACTATGGCTACACCTTC
-,TRBJ1-4,TRBV29-1,-,CSVEDPANEKLFF,TGCAGCGTTGAAGACCCGGCTAATGAAAAACTGTTTTTT
-,TRBJ2-1,TRBV4-1,-,CASSQIGTSYNEQFF,TGCGCCAGCAGCCAAATCGGGACTTCTTACAATGAGCAGTTCTTC
-,TRBJ2-1,TRBV27,TRBD1,CASSWDSGPYNEQFF,TGTGCCAGCAGTTGGGACAGCGGCCCCTACAATGAGCAGTTCTTC
-,TRBJ2-3,TRBV28,-,CASSSLVVRGQRGGASTDTQYF,TGTGCCAGCAGTTCCTTAGTCGTCAGGGGGCAGCGGGGAGGGGCTAGCACAGATACGCAGTATTTT
few,TRBJ2-1,TRBV7-9,-,CASSRRAEVNEQFF,TGTGCCAGCAGCCGCCGTGCGGAGGTGAATGAGCAGTTCTTC
-,TRBJ2-3,TRBV7-9,TRBD2,CASSLGLSGRPDTQYF,TGTGCCAGCAGCTTAGGCTTGAGCGGGAGACCAGATACGCAGTATTTT
few,TRBJ1-2,TRBV6-5,TRBD1,CASSSPRDRGQRGYTF,TGTGCCAGCAGTTCACCTCGGGACAGGGGGCAGAGAGGCTACACCTTC
-,TRBJ2-3,TRBV29-1,-,CSVGVKFGGGGQYF,TGCAGCGTTGGAGTGAAGTTTGGGGGCGGGGGGCAGTATTTT
-,TRBJ1-2,TRBV19,TRBD1,CASSILIGDRALGYTF,TGTGCCAGTAGTATACTCATTGGGGACAGGGCTCTCGGCTACACCTTC
-,TRBJ2-7,TRBV9,TRBD2,CASSKGLAGKDEQYF,TGTGCCAGCAGCAAGGGACTAGCGGGGAAAGACGAGCAGTACTTC
-,TRBJ2-2,TRBV28,-,CASRSSGVGGYTGELFF,TGTGCCAGCAGATCCTCCGGGGTAGGGGGATACACCGGGGAGCTGTTTTTT